Below, one T cell receptor beta chain is given with its context. As yet, its antigen is unknown. V trimming: 1 base; J trimming: 3 bases; junction bases outside the gene matches: 13. Germline assignment: CDR1 SGHNT and CDR2 YYREEE (reference sequence). The CDR3 runs to 17 residues. Data came from immunoSEQ multiplex PCR; TCRdb stores just in-frame clones and leaves some out. The data hold some 290,000 clones, with approximately 86% observed a single time. These data originate in a study of cytomegalovirus exposure and HLA in healthy donors. Study at large: The approximately 120 validation repertoires used the same platform as the 666 first-cohort repertoires, a later analysis reported.

General study points: For most TCR sequences rarity was the rule, although some public TCRs occurred in many donors. Some TCR beta chains (over 150 of them) were listed as cytomegalovirus-associated. Subsequent analysis of the 100 to 150 validation repertoires found a tendency for first-cohort TCR clusters to co-occur.

The V call is TRBV5-4, the J call TRBJ2-7; TRBD1 aligns across 7 bases. The receptor was derived from a man aged 25 to 40 in good health and CMV-seronegative. The sample was PBMCs. In DNA form, the CDR3 reads TGTGCCAGCAGCTTGCCTGGACAGGCGTTTGGGGGCTACGAGCAGTACTTC. Encoded protein: CASSLPGQAFGGYEQYF.